Below, 16 T cell receptor beta chains from the same sample are listed, as sequenced in a study of T cells in Graves' hyperthyroidism and ophthalmopathy. Researchers took RNA transcripts and amplified the TCR beta CDR3 regions from them. TCR CDR3 regions were first amplified by RT-PCR with HTBI primers. TCRdb processed the multiplex PCR reads anew with MiXCR; each CDR3 protein has one entry. The sample lists hundreds of thousands of distinct CDR3 sequences, about 16% occurring once. The sample consisted of blood. These receptors came from a woman between 35 and 50 years old with Graves' ophthalmopathy.

This clonotype was detected ten times or more. V gene TRBV6-2 or TRBV6-3 combines with J gene TRBJ2-1, with D possibly matching TRBD1 (5 bases). CDR1 is MNHEY and CDR2 is SVGEGT in the germline V gene. CDR3 length: 15 residues. The V end lost 2 bases, the J end lost 9 bases, and 17 bases lay between the germline ends. DNA for the CDR3: TGTGCCAGCAGTTACGACGATATCTCTCAGGGTGAGCAGTTCTTC. Protein product: CASSYDDISQGEQFF.

The chain links TRBV28 to TRBJ2-1; D uncertain. CDR1 and CDR2 (germline): MDHEN, SYDVKM. CDR3 size: 12 residues. The V and J ends lost 7 bases and 9 bases respectively, with 13 bases between them. The CDR3 nucleotides are TGTGCCAGCACCCCGGGTGTGGGTGAGCAGTTCTTC. Its protein is CASTPGVGEQFF.

This clonotype came up a few times. The V gene is TRBV7-9, the J gene TRBJ2-2; 8 bases match TRBD1. Germline loops: CDR1 SEHNR, CDR2 FQNEAQ (reference sequence). The CDR3 consists of 17 residues. V lost 6 bases to trimming and J lost 5 bases; unmatched junction nucleotides: 14. CDR3 coding DNA: TGTGCCAGCAGGCCTAGAGAACAGGGGGTTCGAACCGGGGAGCTGTTTTTT. It yields the protein CASRPREQGVRTGELFF.

This clonotype is labeled as medium-sized. The chain employs TRBV28 and TRBJ2-1; TRBD2 aligns across 12 bases. The CDR3 totals 18 residues. J was trimmed by 5 bases and V by 4 bases; bases with no gene match: 12. Germline V CDR1 and CDR2: MDHEN, SYDVKM. The CDR3 loop reads CASSSRTSGTPRDNEQFF. The CDR3 DNA sequence: TGTGCCAGCAGTTCCCGGACTAGCGGGACCCCACGGGACAATGAGCAGTTCTTC.

This chain uses TRBV5-4 with TRBJ2-7, with 7 bases fitting TRBD1. The germline V gene has CDR1 SGHNT and CDR2 YYREEE (reference sequence). Trimming removed 2 bases from V and 3 bases from J; junction bases left unmatched: 8. This CDR3 has 15 residues. The CDR3 here is CASSFRQGSIYEQYF. As DNA, the CDR3 is TGTGCCAGCAGCTTTCGACAGGGTAGTATCTACGAGCAGTACTTC.

V is TRBV6-1 and J is TRBJ1-6, with unresolved D. The CDR3 loop spans 14 amino acids. The V and J ends lost 1 base and 8 bases respectively, with 9 bases between them. The germline gives CDR1 MNHNS, CDR2 SASEGT. This CDR3 is CASSEGTFHSPLHF. CDR3 DNA: TGTGCCAGCAGTGAAGGGACCTTTCATTCACCCCTCCACTTT.

The rearrangement joins TRBV5-1 to TRBJ1-1; 7 positions match TRBD1. This CDR3 has 14 residues. V gave up 2 bases and J gave up 5 bases; unmatched junction bases: 6. Germline V CDR1 and CDR2: SGHRS, YFSETQ. The CDR3 DNA reads as TGCGCCAGCAGCTTCGGCCCCAGGGGGACTGAAGCTTTCTTT. Translating it yields CASSFGPRGTEAFF. Based on the CDR3 plus reference TRBV5-1 and TRBJ1-1, the full variable domain is KAGVTQTPRYLIKTRGQQVTLSCSPISGHRSVSWYQQTPGQGLQFLFEYFSETQRNKGNFPGRFSGRQFSNSRSEMNVSTLELGDSALYLCASSFGPRGTEAFFGQGTRLTVV.

This clonotype was seen more than once but under ten times. V gene TRBV30 combines with J gene TRBJ1-1, with D maybe TRBD1 (6 bases). The CDR3 runs 13 residues. Trimming cost V 6 bases and J 2 bases, with 13 bases left between them. Germline CDR1 reads GTSNPN; CDR2 reads SVGIG (reference sequence). The CDR3 DNA reads TGTGCCTGCCCAGGGGCCCTTAACACTGAAGCTTTCTTT. Translation: CACPGALNTEAFF.

CDR3 sequence reads: CASRYGRSNSPLHF. CDR3 nucleotides: TGTGCCAGCAGATATGGACGGAGTAATTCACCCCTCCACTTT. V and J are TRBV6-1 and TRBJ1-6; D unresolved. CDR3 size: 14 residues. The ends were cut back, 6 bases at V and 6 bases at J, with 12 bases in the middle. Germline CDR1 MNHNS, CDR2 SASEGT.

This clonotype was seen ten or more times. The genes are TRBV3-1 and TRBJ1-5; tentatively, D is TRBD1 (5 bases). The CDR3 covers 15 residues. CDR1 is LGHDT, CDR2 YNNKEL, per germline (reference sequence). V was trimmed by 6 bases and J by 4 bases, leaving 16 bases between them. This chain's CDR3 is CASRRSTDLNQPQHF. CDR3 coding DNA: TGTGCCAGCAGACGTTCGACAGACTTAAATCAGCCCCAGCATTTT.

The chain combines TRBV7-2 with TRBJ2-7, with a tentative D call TRBD2 (6 bases). Germline loops: CDR1 SGHTA, CDR2 FQGNSA. The CDR3 spans 14 residues. With 3 bases removed from V and 4 bases from J, the gap between germline ends came to 13 bases. The CDR3 region has the DNA TGTGCCAGCAGCTTTATACTAGCCGAGTACGAGCAGTACTTC. This translates into CASSFILAEYEQYF.

The chain has TRBV3-1 and TRBJ2-3; 9 bases agree with TRBD1. In germline, CDR1 is LGHDT, CDR2 YNNKEL (reference sequence). Trimming removed 1 base from V and 2 bases from J; junction bases left unmatched: 10. The CDR3 loop spans 18 amino acids. CDR3 DNA: TGTGCCAGCAGCCAAGGTTGGCGGTGGACAGGGGACACAGATACGCAGTATTTT. Translation gives CASSQGWRWTGDTDTQYF.

This clonotype was observed a handful of times. The gene calls are TRBV19 and TRBJ2-3; unclear D gene. With 4 bases removed from V and 5 bases from J, the gap between germline ends came to 10 bases. Germline V gene sequence: CDR1 LNHDA, CDR2 SQIVND (reference sequence). This CDR3 has 13 residues. Here the CDR3 DNA reads TGTGCCAGTAGTAAGAACGCCGAAGATACGCAGTATTTT. It encodes CASSKNAEDTQYF.

This clonotype has ten or more counts. This chain connects TRBV2 to TRBJ1-1; D not resolved. The V end was cut by 7 bases, the J end by 4 bases, with 10 bases between. The CDR3 is 12 amino acids. Germline CDR1 SNHLY, CDR2 FYNNEI. CDR3 protein: CASTYLGTEAFF. CDR3 DNA: TGTGCCAGCACCTACCTGGGCACTGAAGCTTTCTTT.

This clonotype was found a few times. The chain links TRBV29-1 to TRBJ2-2; D perhaps matches TRBD1 (6 bases). This CDR3 has 16 amino acids. V lost 5 bases and J lost 3, with 19 bases in between. CDR1 and CDR2 (germline): SQVTM, ANQGSEA. CDR3 amino acids: CSVSDPGHGDTGELFF. The CDR3, as DNA: TGCAGCGTTTCAGACCCGGGACACGGGGACACCGGGGAGCTGTTTTTT.

In the case of this clonotype: A read error may explain this, as a much larger clone is one base away. The chain employs TRBV28 and TRBJ2-5, with 12 positions matching TRBD2. Germline V gene lookup returns CDR1 MDHEN and CDR2 SYDVKM. The CDR3 extends over 16 amino acids. The DNA of the CDR3 is TGTGCCAGCAGCGACGGACTAGCGGGATTAGAGGAGACCCAGCACTTC. It codes for CASSDGLAGLEETQHF.